Included here is one T cell receptor (beta chain) sequence, with context. PCR used 60 Vbeta primers and 13 Jbeta primers. Sequencing used immunoSEQ multiplex PCR; TCRdb keeps in-frame clones, though not all of them. Of 200,000 or so clones listed, about 84% were seen once; the top ten hold roughly 1.3%. This record comes from a study of cytomegalovirus exposure and HLA in healthy donors. The TCR comes from a human donor in good health. The specimen sequenced was PBMCs.

CDR3 sequence (DNA): TGTGCCAGCAGTGATTCGGTCAATCAGCCCCAGCATTTT. Its protein is CASSDSVNQPQHF. The rearrangement uses TRBV2 and TRBJ1-5; D is unresolved. V lost 3 bases and J 3 bases, leaving 6 bases between the germline ends. Looked up from germline, CDR1 is SNHLY and CDR2 is FYNNEI. The CDR3 spans 13 residues.